These T cell receptor beta chains were read from a single sample in a study of blood T cell repertoires in COVID-19. Produced via immunoSEQ multiplex PCR; TCRdb's table is partial and in-frame only. The sample yields 200,000 to 300,000 clones, roughly 86% seen once. Sequencing used peripheral blood. The source is a man in his fifties with acute or convalescent COVID-19. Both conserved end residues are part of each CDR3. The D gene is left open where the match is weak. Clone size is not always given. Where it is, it says once, few, many or a class for expanded clones.

clone size,J gene,V gene,D gene,CDR3 protein,CDR3 DNA
once,TRBJ2-1,TRBV24-1,TRBD2,CATSDPTSGNYNEQFF,TGTGCCACCAGTGACCCGACTAGCGGGAACTACAATGAGCAGTTCTTC
NA,TRBJ2-7,TRBV9,NA,CASSWNVGLGYEQYF,TGTGCCAGCAGCTGGAATGTCGGGTTGGGCTACGAGCAGTACTTC
few,TRBJ1-1,TRBV27,NA,CASSFTGIAEAFF,TGTGCCAGCAGTTTTACGGGGATCGCAGAAGCTTTCTTT
once,TRBJ1-5,TRBV7-5,NA,CARSWGQIGDSNQPQHF,TGTGCCAGAAGCTGGGGGCAGATTGGGGATAGCAATCAGCCCCAGCATTTT
few,TRBJ2-1,TRBV19,NA,CASTSQGRSYNEQFF,TGTGCCAGTACCTCACAGGGTAGGTCCTACAATGAGCAGTTCTTC
NA,TRBJ1-6,TRBV28,TRBD1,CASSYRDRGNSPLHF,TGTGCCAGCAGTTACCGGGACAGGGGAAATTCACCCCTCCACTTT
NA,TRBJ2-5,TRBV4-1,TRBD2,CASSHPVLAEETQYF,TGCGCCAGCAGCCACCCCGTCCTAGCGGAAGAGACCCAGTACTTC
NA,TRBJ2-2,TRBV11-3,NA,CASSLERLSGANTGELFF,TGTGCCAGCAGCTTAGAGCGGCTTAGCGGCGCGAACACCGGGGAGCTGTTTTTT
NA,TRBJ1-2,TRBV19,TRBD1,CASKDRGGGYTF,TGTGCCAGTAAAGACAGGGGTGGCGGCTACACCTTC
NA,TRBJ1-2,TRBV5-1,NA,CASSYGRDYGYTF,TGCGCCAGCAGCTACGGCAGGGACTATGGCTACACCTTC
NA,TRBJ1-3,TRBV5-1,TRBD1,CASRMGQGAHSGNTIYF,TGCGCCAGCAGGATGGGACAGGGGGCTCACTCTGGAAACACCATATATTTT
once,TRBJ2-7,TRBV28,TRBD2,CASSLQTSGIYEQYF,TGTGCCAGCAGCTTACAGACTAGCGGGATCTACGAGCAGTACTTC
NA,TRBJ1-1,TRBV6-1,NA,CASSDLSEEGFF,TGTGCCAGCAGTGACCTATCGGAGGAGGGTTTCTTT
once,TRBJ2-2,TRBV10-1,NA,CASRSGSSITGELFF,TGCGCCAGCAGATCGGGGTCATCCATCACCGGGGAGCTGTTTTTT
few,TRBJ2-2,TRBV5-1,TRBD1,CASSETGEHNTGELFF,TGCGCCAGCAGCGAGACAGGGGAGCACAACACCGGGGAGCTGTTTTTT
once,TRBJ2-7,TRBV2,NA,CASGDTSYEQYF,TGTGCCAGCGGGGACACCTCCTACGAGCAGTACTTC
NA,TRBJ1-6,TRBV14,TRBD1,CASSQDLGGTANSPLHF,TGTGCCAGCAGCCAAGATTTAGGCGGGACAGCCAATTCACCCCTCCACTTT
NA,TRBJ1-5,TRBV25-1,NA,CASSGAGAGQPQHF,TGTGCCAGCAGTGGGGCAGGGGCAGGTCAGCCCCAGCATTTT
once,TRBJ2-7,TRBV3-1/TRBV3-2,TRBD2,CASSRRLAGVGEQYF,TGTGCCAGCAGCCGCCGTCTAGCGGGAGTGGGTGAGCAGTACTTC
once,TRBJ1-5,TRBV5-1,NA,CASSLGAGESNQPQHF,TGCGCCAGCAGCTTGGGGGCAGGGGAAAGCAATCAGCCCCAGCATTTT
NA,TRBJ2-5,TRBV5-1,TRBD2,CASSLARGGPKETQYF,TGCGCCAGCAGCTTGGCTCGCGGGGGGCCCAAAGAGACCCAGTACTTC
few,TRBJ2-2,TRBV27,TRBD1,CASSLGTTGKGSGELFF,TGTGCCAGCAGTTTAGGGACGACAGGGAAAGGTTCCGGGGAGCTGTTTTTT
NA,TRBJ1-2,TRBV11-2,TRBD1,CASSYGTGNDGYTF,TGTGCCAGCAGCTACGGGACAGGGAATGATGGCTACACCTTC
NA,TRBJ1-5,TRBV6-1,NA,CASSEGFRGGNQPQHF,TGTGCCAGCAGTGAGGGGTTCAGGGGAGGGAATCAGCCCCAGCATTTT
NA,TRBJ1-6,TRBV3-1/TRBV3-2,TRBD1,CASSRDRGSNNSPLHF,TGTGCCAGCAGCCGGGACAGGGGGAGCAATAATTCACCCCTCCACTTT
NA,TRBJ2-6,TRBV6-5,NA,CASNQGASGANVLTF,TGTGCCAGCAATCAAGGAGCCTCTGGGGCCAACGTCCTGACTTTC
few,TRBJ2-1,TRBV9,TRBD2,CASSVWASGYNEQFF,TGTGCCAGCAGCGTATGGGCTAGCGGATACAATGAGCAGTTCTTC
NA,TRBJ1-2,TRBV19,TRBD1,CASSTRQGKTGTGYTF,TGTGCCAGTAGTACACGACAGGGTAAAACTGGTACTGGCTACACCTTC
NA,TRBJ2-7,TRBV6-5,TRBD1,CASSYSNRGYEQYF,TGTGCCAGCAGTTACTCGAACAGGGGATACGAGCAGTACTTC
NA,TRBJ1-1,TRBV19,NA,CASSMGQSYTEAFF,TGTGCCAGTAGTATGGGGCAGTCTTACACTGAAGCTTTCTTT
NA,TRBJ1-5,TRBV28,TRBD1,CASTPTDRGRQPQHF,TGTGCCAGCACTCCTACGGACAGGGGGAGGCAGCCCCAGCATTTT
NA,TRBJ1-2,TRBV11-3,TRBD1,CASSLERGRITF,TGTGCCAGCAGCTTAGAGAGGGGGCGCATCACCTTC
few,TRBJ1-1,TRBV6-1,NA,CASSDRDKNTEAFF,TGTGCCAGCAGTGACCGGGACAAGAACACTGAAGCTTTCTTT
NA,TRBJ2-7,TRBV5-1,NA,CASSFQVSSYEQYF,TGCGCCAGCAGCTTTCAGGTGAGCTCCTACGAGCAGTACTTC
NA,TRBJ2-2,TRBV19,NA,CASKRRNHNTGELFF,TGTGCCAGTAAAAGGAGGAATCATAACACCGGGGAGCTGTTTTTT
NA,TRBJ2-7,TRBV28,TRBD2,CASSSSGSYEQYF,TGTGCCAGCAGTTCTAGCGGAAGTTACGAGCAGTACTTC
NA,TRBJ1-2,TRBV19,TRBD1,CASSAKATGAYGYTF,TGTGCCAGTAGTGCAAAAGCAACAGGGGCTTATGGCTACACCTTC
NA,TRBJ2-7,TRBV11-2,NA,CASSLSGTPPSEQYF,TGTGCCAGCAGCTTATCTGGGACACCGCCTAGCGAGCAGTACTTC
NA,TRBJ2-3,TRBV5-1,NA,CASSLVDWQGADTQYF,TGCGCCAGCAGCTTGGTGGATTGGCAGGGCGCAGATACGCAGTATTTT
NA,TRBJ1-4,TRBV7-9,NA,CASRETGNEKLFF,TGTGCCAGCAGAGAAACGGGTAATGAAAAACTGTTTTTT
NA,TRBJ2-3,TRBV27,NA,CASSPRSVDTQYF,TGTGCCAGCAGTCCCCGGAGTGTAGATACGCAGTATTTT
NA,TRBJ1-5,TRBV18,TRBD1,CASSPRGSGTGGNQPQHF,TGTGCCAGCTCACCACGTGGGTCCGGGACAGGGGGCAATCAGCCCCAGCATTTT
once,TRBJ1-1,TRBV3-1/TRBV3-2,NA,CASSQDWEGVAFF,TGTGCCAGCAGCCAAGATTGGGAGGGAGTAGCTTTCTTT
few,TRBJ2-5,TRBV18,NA,CASSYSGQETQYF,TGTGCCAGCTCCTATTCGGGCCAAGAGACCCAGTACTTC
NA,TRBJ1-5,TRBV6-5,NA,CASSRTVNQPQHF,TGTGCCAGCAGTCGGACAGTAAATCAGCCCCAGCATTTT
few,TRBJ1-5,TRBV2,TRBD1,CASSEGSDRAAQHF,TGTGCCAGCAGTGAAGGTTCGGACAGGGCCGCCCAGCATTTT
NA,TRBJ2-7,TRBV28,NA,CASSFQAGVPPYEQYF,TGTGCCAGCAGTTTTCAGGCAGGGGTTCCTCCGTACGAGCAGTACTTC
NA,TRBJ2-2,TRBV4-1,NA,CASSQASRLELFF,TGCGCCAGCAGCCAAGCGAGCCGATTGGAGCTGTTTTTT
NA,TRBJ2-7,TRBV3-1/TRBV3-2,TRBD2,CASSLIAGRGGKQYF,TGTGCCAGCAGCCTGATAGCGGGCCGGGGGGGAAAGCAGTACTTC
NA,TRBJ2-1,TRBV5-1,TRBD2,CASSWTSGPGNEQFF,TGCGCCAGCAGCTGGACTAGCGGACCCGGCAATGAGCAGTTCTTC
NA,TRBJ2-1,TRBV7-3,TRBD1,CASSEGQGNEQFF,TGTGCCAGCAGCGAGGGACAGGGGAATGAGCAGTTCTTC
NA,TRBJ2-7,TRBV4-1,TRBD1,CASSQTTGSYEQYF,TGCGCCAGCAGCCAGACGACAGGGAGCTACGAGCAGTACTTC
NA,TRBJ1-3,TRBV9,NA,CASSVGGSGVSGNTIYF,TGTGCCAGCAGCGTAGGTGGCAGCGGGGTCTCTGGAAACACCATATATTTT
once,TRBJ2-7,TRBV18,NA,CASSPPNNYEQYF,TGTGCCAGCTCACCACCGAACAACTACGAGCAGTACTTC
NA,TRBJ2-7,TRBV4-1,TRBD1,CASSQGNPGQGMYEQYF,TGCGCCAGCAGCCAAGGCAACCCGGGACAGGGGATGTACGAGCAGTACTTC
NA,TRBJ1-2,TRBV2,TRBD1,CASRTGINYGYTF,TGTGCCAGCAGGACAGGGATAAACTATGGCTACACCTTC